Below, 3 T cell receptor beta chains from the same sample are listed, as sequenced in a study of CXCR3-negative and CXCR3-positive naive CD8 T cells. Through 5' RACE with UMI labels, the TRB cDNA libraries were prepared. Reprocessing the 5' RACE reads, TCRdb reports a single entry for every CDR3 protein and omits DNA. The sample includes roughly 130,000 distinct CDR3 sequences. Study results and caveats: Naive cells positive for CXCR3 carried more hydrophobic TRB CDR3s than CXCR3-negative ones.

For these receptors, no antigen is known. The sample taken for sequencing was naive CXCR3+ CD8+ T cells from blood. Subset in this sample: CD45RO-CCR7+CD27+CD95- naive CD8+ T cells expressing CXCR3 (TNR3+). The receptors come from a human donor in good health. Some clones in this sample may be carry-over from other donors' samples.

The chain combines TRBV14 with TRBJ2-1; TCRdb returns TRBD1, unconfirmable since there is no DNA. The CDR3 sequence is 15 residues long. CDR1 SGHDN and CDR2 FVKESK come from the germline V gene. The CDR3 sequence is CASSRGGLNYNEQFF.

The chain carries TRBV24-1 and TRBJ2-1. Looked up from germline, CDR1 is KGHDR and CDR2 is SFDVKD. The CDR3 sequence is 16 residues long. CDR3 protein: CATSVSEGSSYNEQFF.

The chain has TRBV7-9 and TRBJ2-1; the TCRdb call, TRBD1, lacks DNA for checking. Germline lookup yields CDR1 SEHNR and CDR2 FQNEAQ (reference sequence). There are 14 residues in the CDR3. The CDR3 loop reads CASSLVLGEGEQFF.